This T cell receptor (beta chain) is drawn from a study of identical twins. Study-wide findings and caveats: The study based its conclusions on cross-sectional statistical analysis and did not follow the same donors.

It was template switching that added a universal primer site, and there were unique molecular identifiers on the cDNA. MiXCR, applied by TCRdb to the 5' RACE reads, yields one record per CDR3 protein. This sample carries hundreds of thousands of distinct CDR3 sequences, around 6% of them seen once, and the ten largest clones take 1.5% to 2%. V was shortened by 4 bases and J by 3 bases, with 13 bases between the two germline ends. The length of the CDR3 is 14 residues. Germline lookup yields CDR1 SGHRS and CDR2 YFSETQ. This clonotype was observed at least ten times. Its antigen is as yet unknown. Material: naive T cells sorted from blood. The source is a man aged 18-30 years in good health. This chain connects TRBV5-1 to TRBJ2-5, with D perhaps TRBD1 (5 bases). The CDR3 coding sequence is TGCGCCAGCAGCGTCGACAGTATTGAAGAGACCCAGTACTTC. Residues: CASSVDSIEETQYF. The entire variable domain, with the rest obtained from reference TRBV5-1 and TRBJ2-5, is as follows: KAGVTQTPRYLIKTRGQQVTLSCSPISGHRSVSWYQQTPGQGLQFLFEYFSETQRNKGNFPGRFSGRQFSNSRSEMNVSTLELGDSALYLCASSVDSIEETQYFGPGTRLLVL.